These 2 T cell receptor beta chains came from one sample sequenced in a study of T cells in Graves' hyperthyroidism and ophthalmopathy. Researchers took RNA transcripts and amplified the TCR beta CDR3 regions from them. Primed by the HTBI set, a first-round RT-PCR was run on the TCR CDR3. TCRdb ran MiXCR on the multiplex PCR reads and lists one entry per CDR3 protein. The data contain some 500,000 distinct CDR3 sequences, about an eighth of them seen just once; the ten biggest clones take up less than 20%. Source material: blood. The receptors come from a woman aged 18 to 35 with Graves' hyperthyroidism.

This clonotype was counted between two and nine times. V usage is TRBV19 and J usage is TRBJ2-5; TRBD1 agrees at 11 bases. This CDR3 contains 17 residues. From germline, CDR1 is LNHDA and CDR2 SQIVND (reference sequence). V lost 6 bases to trimming and J lost 6 bases; unmatched junction nucleotides: 15. The CDR3 is CASRPGGRDRGWKTQYF. The CDR3, as DNA: TGTGCCAGTAGGCCCGGCGGCCGGGACAGGGGGTGGAAGACCCAGTACTTC.

This clonotype occurred many times. This chain links TRBV13 with TRBJ2-1; the D gene is possibly TRBD2 (6 bases). V lost 0 bases and J lost 9, with 18 bases in between. The length of the CDR3 is 16 residues. CDR1 PRHDT and CDR2 FYEKMQ come from the germline V gene (reference sequence). CDR3 region: CASSLGTGDMISEQFF. DNA for the CDR3: TGTGCCAGCAGCTTAGGGACGGGAGATATGATTAGTGAGCAGTTCTTC.